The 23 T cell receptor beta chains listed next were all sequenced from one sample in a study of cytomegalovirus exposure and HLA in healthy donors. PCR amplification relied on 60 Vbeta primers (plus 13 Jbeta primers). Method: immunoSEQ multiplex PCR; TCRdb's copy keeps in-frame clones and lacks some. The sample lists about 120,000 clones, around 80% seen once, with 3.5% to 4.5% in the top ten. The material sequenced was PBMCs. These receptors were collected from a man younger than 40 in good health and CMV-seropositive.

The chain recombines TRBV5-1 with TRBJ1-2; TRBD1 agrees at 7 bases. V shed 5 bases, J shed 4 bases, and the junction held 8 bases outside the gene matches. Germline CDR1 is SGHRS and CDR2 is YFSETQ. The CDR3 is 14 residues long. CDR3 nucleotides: TGCGCCAGCAGTACGGACAGGTCTTCCTATGGCTACACCTTC. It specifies CASSTDRSSYGYTF.

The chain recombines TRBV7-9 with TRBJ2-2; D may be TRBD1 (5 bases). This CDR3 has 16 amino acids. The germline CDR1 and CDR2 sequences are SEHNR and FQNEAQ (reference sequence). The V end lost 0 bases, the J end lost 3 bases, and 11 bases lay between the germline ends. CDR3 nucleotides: TGTGCCAGCAGCTTAGCGGGGCTAGGGCACACCGGGGAGCTGTTTTTT. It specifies CASSLAGLGHTGELFF.

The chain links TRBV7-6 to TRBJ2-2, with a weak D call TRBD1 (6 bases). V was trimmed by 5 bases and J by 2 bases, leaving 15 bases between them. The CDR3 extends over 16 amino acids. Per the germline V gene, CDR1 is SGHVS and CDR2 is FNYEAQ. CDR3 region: CASSPAARGNTGELFF. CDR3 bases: TGTGCCAGCAGCCCCGCCGCCAGGGGTAACACCGGGGAGCTGTTTTTT. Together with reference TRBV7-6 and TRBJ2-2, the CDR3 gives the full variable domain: GAGVSQSPRYKVTKRGQDVALRCDPISGHVSLYWYRQALGQGPEFLTYFNYEAQQDKSGLPNDRFSAERPEGSISTLTIQRTEQRDSAMYRCASSPAARGNTGELFFGEGSRLTVL.

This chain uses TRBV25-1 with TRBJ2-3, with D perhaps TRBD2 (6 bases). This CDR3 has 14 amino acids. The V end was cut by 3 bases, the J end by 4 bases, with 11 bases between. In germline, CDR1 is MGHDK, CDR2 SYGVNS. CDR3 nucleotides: TGTGCCAGCAGTGAGGCGGGGTTCGCAGATACGCAGTATTTT. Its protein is CASSEAGFADTQYF.

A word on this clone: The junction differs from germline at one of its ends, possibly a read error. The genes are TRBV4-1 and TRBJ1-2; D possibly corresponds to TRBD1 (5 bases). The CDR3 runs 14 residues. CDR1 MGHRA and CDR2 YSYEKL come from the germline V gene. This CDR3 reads CASSLKGISSGYAF. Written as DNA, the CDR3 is TGCGCCAGCAGCCTGAAGGGGATTTCGTCTGGCTACGCCTTC.

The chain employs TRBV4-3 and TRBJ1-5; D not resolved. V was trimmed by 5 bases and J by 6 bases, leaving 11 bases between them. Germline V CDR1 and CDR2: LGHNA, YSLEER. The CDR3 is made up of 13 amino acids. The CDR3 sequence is CASSSWRFQPQHF. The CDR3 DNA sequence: TGCGCCAGCAGCTCGTGGAGATTTCAGCCCCAGCATTTT.

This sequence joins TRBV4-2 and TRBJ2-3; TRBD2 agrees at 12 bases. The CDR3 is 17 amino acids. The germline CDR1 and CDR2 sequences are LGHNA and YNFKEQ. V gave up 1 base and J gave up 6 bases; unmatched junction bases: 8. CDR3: CASSQALAGGLMDTQYF. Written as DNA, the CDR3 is TGTGCCAGCAGCCAAGCACTAGCGGGGGGTCTCATGGATACGCAGTATTTT.

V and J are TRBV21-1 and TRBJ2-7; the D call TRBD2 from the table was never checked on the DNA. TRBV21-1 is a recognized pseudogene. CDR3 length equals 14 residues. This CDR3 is CASWPGAGNNEQYF. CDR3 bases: TGTGCCAGCTGGCCGGGAGCGGGGAACAACGAGCAGTACTTC.

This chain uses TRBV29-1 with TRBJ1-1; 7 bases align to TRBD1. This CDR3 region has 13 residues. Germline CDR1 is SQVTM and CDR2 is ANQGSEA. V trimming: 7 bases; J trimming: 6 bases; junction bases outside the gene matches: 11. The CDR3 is CSARQGRGAEAFF. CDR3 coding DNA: TGCAGCGCTCGACAGGGAAGAGGCGCTGAAGCTTTCTTT.

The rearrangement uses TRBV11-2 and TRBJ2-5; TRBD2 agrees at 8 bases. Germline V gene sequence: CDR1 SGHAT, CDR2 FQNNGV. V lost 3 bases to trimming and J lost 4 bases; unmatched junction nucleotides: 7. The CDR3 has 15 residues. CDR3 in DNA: TGTGCCAGCAGCTTCGGAGCGGGGGTGCTAGAGACCCAGTACTTC. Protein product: CASSFGAGVLETQYF. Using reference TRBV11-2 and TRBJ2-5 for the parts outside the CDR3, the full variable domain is EAGVAQSPRYKIIEKRQSVAFWCNPISGHATLYWYQQILGQGPKLLIQFQNNGVVDDSQLPKDRFSAERLKGVDSTLKIQPAKLEDSAVYLCASSFGAGVLETQYFGPGTRLLVL.

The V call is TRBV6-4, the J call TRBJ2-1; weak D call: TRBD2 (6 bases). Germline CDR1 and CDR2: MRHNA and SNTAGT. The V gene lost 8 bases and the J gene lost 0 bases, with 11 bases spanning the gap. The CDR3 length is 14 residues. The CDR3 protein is CASAPGSSYNEQFF. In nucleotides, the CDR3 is TGTGCCAGCGCCCCCGGGAGCTCCTACAATGAGCAGTTCTTC.

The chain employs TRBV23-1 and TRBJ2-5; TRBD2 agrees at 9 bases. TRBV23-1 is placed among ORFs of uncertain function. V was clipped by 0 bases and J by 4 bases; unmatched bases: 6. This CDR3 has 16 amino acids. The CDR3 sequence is CASSQSGREGPETQYF. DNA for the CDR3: TGCGCCAGCAGTCAATCGGGGCGGGAGGGCCCAGAGACCCAGTACTTC.

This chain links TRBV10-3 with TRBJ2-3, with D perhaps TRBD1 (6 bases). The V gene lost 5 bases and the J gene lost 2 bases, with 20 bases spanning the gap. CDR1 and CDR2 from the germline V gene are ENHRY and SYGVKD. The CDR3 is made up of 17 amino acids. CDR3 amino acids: CAISLPQTGAVTDTQYF. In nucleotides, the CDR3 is TGTGCCATCAGTCTCCCCCAGACAGGCGCGGTCACAGATACGCAGTATTTT.

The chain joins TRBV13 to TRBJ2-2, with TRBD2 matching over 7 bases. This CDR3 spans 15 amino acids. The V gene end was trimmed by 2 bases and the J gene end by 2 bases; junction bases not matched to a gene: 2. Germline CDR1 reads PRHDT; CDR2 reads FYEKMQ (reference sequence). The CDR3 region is CASSLRLANTGELFF. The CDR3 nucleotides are TGTGCCAGCAGCTTAAGACTAGCTAACACCGGGGAGCTGTTTTTT.

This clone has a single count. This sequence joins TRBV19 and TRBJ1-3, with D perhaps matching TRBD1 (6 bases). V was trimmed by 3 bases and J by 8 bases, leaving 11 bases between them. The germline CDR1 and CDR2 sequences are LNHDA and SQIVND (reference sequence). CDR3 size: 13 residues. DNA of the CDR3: TGTGCCAGTAGTATGGGCAGGGGTGACACCATATATTTT. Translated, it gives CASSMGRGDTIYF.

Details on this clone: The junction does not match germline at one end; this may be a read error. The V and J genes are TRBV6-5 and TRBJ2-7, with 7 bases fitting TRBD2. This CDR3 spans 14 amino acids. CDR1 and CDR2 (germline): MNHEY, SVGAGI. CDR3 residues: CASSYSGRAYEQYF. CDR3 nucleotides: TGTGCCAGCAGCTACTCAGGGAGGGCCTACGAGCAGTACTTC.

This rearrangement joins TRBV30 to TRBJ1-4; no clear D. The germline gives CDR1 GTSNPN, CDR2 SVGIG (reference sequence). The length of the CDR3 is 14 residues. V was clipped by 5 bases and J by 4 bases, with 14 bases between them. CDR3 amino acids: CAWSSGQLNEKLFF. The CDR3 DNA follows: TGTGCCTGGTCCAGTGGGCAGCTTAATGAAAAACTGTTTTTT.

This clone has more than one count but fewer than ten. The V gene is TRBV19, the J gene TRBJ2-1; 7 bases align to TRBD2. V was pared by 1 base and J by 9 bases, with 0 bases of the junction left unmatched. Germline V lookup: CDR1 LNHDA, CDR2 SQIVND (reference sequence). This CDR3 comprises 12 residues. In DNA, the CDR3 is TGTGCCAGTAGTATAGGGGGGGGTGAGCAGTTCTTC. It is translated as CASSIGGGEQFF.

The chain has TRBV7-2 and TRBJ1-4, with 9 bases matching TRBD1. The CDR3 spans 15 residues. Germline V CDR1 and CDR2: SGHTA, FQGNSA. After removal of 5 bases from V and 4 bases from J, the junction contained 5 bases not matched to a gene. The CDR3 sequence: CASSPQGAGNEKLFF. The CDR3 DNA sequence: TGTGCCAGCAGCCCACAGGGGGCCGGTAATGAAAAACTGTTTTTT.

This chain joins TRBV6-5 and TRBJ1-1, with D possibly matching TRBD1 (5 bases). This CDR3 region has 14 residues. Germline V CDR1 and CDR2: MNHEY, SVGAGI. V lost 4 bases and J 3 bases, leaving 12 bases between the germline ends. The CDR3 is CASSLDGGDTEAFF. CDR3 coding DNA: TGTGCCAGCAGTTTGGATGGAGGGGACACTGAAGCTTTCTTT.

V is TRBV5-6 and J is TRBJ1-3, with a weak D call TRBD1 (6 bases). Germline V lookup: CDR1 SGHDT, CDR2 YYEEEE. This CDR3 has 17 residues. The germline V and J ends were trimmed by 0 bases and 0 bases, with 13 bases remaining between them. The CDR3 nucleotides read TGTGCCAGCAGCTTGGTTTTTCAGGGGTACTCTGGAAACACCATATATTTT. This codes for CASSLVFQGYSGNTIYF.

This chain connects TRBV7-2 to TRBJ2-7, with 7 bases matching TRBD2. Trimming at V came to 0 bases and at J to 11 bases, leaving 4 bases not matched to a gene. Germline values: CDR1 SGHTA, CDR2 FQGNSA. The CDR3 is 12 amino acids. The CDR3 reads CASSLAGGSKYF. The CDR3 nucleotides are TGTGCCAGCAGCTTAGCGGGAGGGAGTAAGTACTTC.

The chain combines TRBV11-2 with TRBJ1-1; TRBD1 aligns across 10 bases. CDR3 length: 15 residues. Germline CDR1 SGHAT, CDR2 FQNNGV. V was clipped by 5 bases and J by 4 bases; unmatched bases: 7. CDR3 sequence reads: CASSGGQGWVTEAFF. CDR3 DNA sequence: TGTGCCAGCAGCGGGGGACAGGGGTGGGTCACTGAAGCTTTCTTT.